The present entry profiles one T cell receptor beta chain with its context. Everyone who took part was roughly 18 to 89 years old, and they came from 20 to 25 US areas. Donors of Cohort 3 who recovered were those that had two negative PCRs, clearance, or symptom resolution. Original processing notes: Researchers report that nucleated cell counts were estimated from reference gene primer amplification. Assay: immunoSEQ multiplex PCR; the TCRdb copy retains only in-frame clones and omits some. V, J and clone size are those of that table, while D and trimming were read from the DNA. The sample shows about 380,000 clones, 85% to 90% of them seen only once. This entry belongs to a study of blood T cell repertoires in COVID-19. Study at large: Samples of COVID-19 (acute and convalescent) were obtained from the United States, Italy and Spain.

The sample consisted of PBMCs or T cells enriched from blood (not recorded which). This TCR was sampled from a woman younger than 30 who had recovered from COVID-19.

The CDR3 spells CASSRSAREGGYTF. DNA of the CDR3: TGCGCCAGCAGCCGCTCCGCCAGGGAGGGAGGCTACACCTTC. The chain carries TRBV23-1 and TRBJ1-2; tentative D call: TRBD1 (5 bases). TRBV23-1 falls under the ORF class, with uncertain function. The CDR3 is made up of 14 amino acids. The V gene lost 6 bases and the J gene lost 8 bases, with 19 bases spanning the gap.